These 7 T cell receptor beta chains were sequenced from one sample in a study of blood T cell repertoires in COVID-19. TCRdb's table, derived via immunoSEQ multiplex PCR, lists solely in-frame clones and lacks some. Of some 230,000 clones detected, 85% to 90% appear once; the ten largest clones hold about a tenth. Sequencing was done on a sample of peripheral blood. The receptors shown here come from a woman aged 45-65 years with COVID-19, enrolled during active disease.

Only one count was recorded for this clone. The V and J genes are TRBV5-4 and TRBJ2-7; 7 bases align to TRBD2. With V trimmed by 3 bases and J by 0 bases, 6 bases remained unmatched. The CDR3 is made up of 15 amino acids. In germline, CDR1 is SGHNT, CDR2 YYREEE (reference sequence). DNA of the CDR3: TGTGCCAGCAGCTCGCGGGGGAAGCTCTCCTACGAGCAGTACGTC. This translates into CASSSRGKLSYEQYV.

The chain recombines TRBV28 with TRBJ1-1, with D hard to call. Germline values: CDR1 MDHEN, CDR2 SYDVKM. The CDR3 sequence is 14 residues long. V shed 7 bases and J shed 5 bases, with 17 bases lying between them. Written as DNA, the CDR3 is TGTGCCAGCACCATTCCGGGGAGGGAGACTGAAGCTTTCTTT. Amino acids: CASTIPGRETEAFF.

The chain employs TRBV19 and TRBJ2-7; 7 bases are shared with TRBD2. The CDR3 sequence is 13 residues long. Germline V lookup: CDR1 LNHDA, CDR2 SQIVND (reference sequence). Unmatched junction bases numbered 3, after V lost 1 base and J lost 6 bases. CDR3 nucleotides: TGTGCCAGTAGTATAGCCGGGGGGAGCGAGCAGTACGTC. It is translated as CASSIAGGSEQYV.

The rearrangement uses TRBV12-3 or TRBV12-4 and TRBJ1-2; D remains unclear. Trimming stripped 8 bases from V and 3 bases from J, with 10 bases between. The CDR3 spans 12 residues. CDR3 amino acids: CASALTHYGYTF. The CDR3 bases are TGTGCCAGCGCACTGACACACTATGGCTACACCTTC.

Only one count was recorded for this clone. The chain links TRBV2 to TRBJ1-1; possibly TRBD1 for D (6 bases). The germline V gene has CDR1 SNHLY and CDR2 FYNNEI. The ends were cut back, 5 bases at V and 2 bases at J, with 12 bases in the middle. This CDR3 contains 14 residues. CDR3 loop: CASSTDRKNTEAFF. Written as DNA, the CDR3 is TGTGCCAGCAGTACGGACAGAAAAAACACTGAAGCTTTCTTT.

The chain has TRBV14 and TRBJ2-3; D not resolved. Germline loops: CDR1 SGHDN, CDR2 FVKESK. V was shortened by 1 base and J by 10 bases, with 18 bases between the two germline ends. The CDR3 length is 15 residues. CDR3 DNA sequence: TGTGCCAGCAGCCAAGTCGTGGGCCCCCGGTTGGCGCAGTATTTT. It translates to CASSQVVGPRLAQYF.

This clone was seen a single time. This chain uses TRBV24-1 with TRBJ1-1, with 9 bases identical to TRBD1. The germline CDR1 and CDR2 sequences are KGHDR and SFDVKD. The CDR3 has 15 amino acids. Unmatched junction bases numbered 7, after V lost 4 bases and J lost 5 bases. CDR3 nucleotides: TGTGCCACCAGTGAGGCCGGGACAGGGAGTACTGAAGCTTTCTTT. It yields the protein CATSEAGTGSTEAFF.